Reported below is one TCR beta chain. These data come from a study of T-cell memory formation after mild COVID-19. Study in general: Largely, TCR clusters stayed within a single donor.

TCRdb re-derived calls from the 5' RACE reads in MiXCR, one entry per CDR3 protein. The sample lists a few hundred thousand distinct CDR3 sequences; less than 25% were seen once. CDR1 SGDLS and CDR2 YYNGEE come from the germline V gene. The CDR3 loop spans 13 amino acids. Deletions cut 3 bases from V and 5 bases from J, with 12 bases between. Sequencing was performed on PBMCs or a T cell subset sorted from them (not recorded which). This receptor was taken from an adult woman who had mild COVID-19 (a few samples of this study predate the infection). Cell type and time point are not known. The chain joins TRBV9 to TRBJ2-7, with D uncertain. CDR3 loop: CASSAKSSHEQYF. CDR3 coding DNA: TGTGCCAGCAGCGCTAAATCCTCTCACGAGCAGTACTTC.